The subject of this entry is one T cell receptor beta chain. The data were taken from a study of T cell changes during pregnancy in multiple sclerosis. Repertoires were generated with immunoSEQ multiplex PCR, while TCRdb's copy carries only in-frame clones and drops some. Here the sample spans under 65,000 clones, approximately 93% being singletons. Germline V CDR1 and CDR2: LNHDA, SQIVND (reference sequence). V lost 10 bases, J lost 4 bases, and 11 bases lay in between. This CDR3 region has 13 residues. This chain connects TRBV19 to TRBJ2-6; D remains unclear. The input for sequencing was CD8+ T cells from peripheral blood mononuclear cells, taken in the third trimester of pregnancy. This TCR was sampled from a female donor with multiple sclerosis, enrolled in a pregnancy study. CDR3 coding DNA: TGTGCCACCTCAGAGGCCGGGGCCAACGTCCTGACTTTC. Protein: CATSEAGANVLTF.